This T cell receptor beta chain was sequenced in a study of cytomegalovirus exposure and HLA in healthy donors. The CDR3 has 12 residues. CDR1 and CDR2 (germline): SGHRS, YFSETQ. V gave up 3 bases and J gave up 7 bases, with 8 bases separating them. Vbeta (60) and Jbeta (13) primers were used in the PCR. Profiling relied on immunoSEQ multiplex PCR, and the TCRdb table lists in-frame clones only, not all of them. The profile shows 14,000 or so clones, under 70% of them singletons. Material: PBMCs. The TCR comes from a woman aged 50 to 60 in good health and CMV-seropositive. The chain couples TRBV5-1 to TRBJ2-1; a possible D gene is TRBD2 (5 bases). CDR3 in DNA: TGCGCCAGCAGCTGGGAGATGAATGAGCAGTTCTTC. Protein sequence: CASSWEMNEQFF.